Listed here is a single T cell receptor (beta chain). This entry is derived from a study of PD-1 blockade in classical Hodgkin lymphoma. Brentuximab vedotin exposure varied, and every patient relapsed after autologous stem cell transplantation. Clones were sequenced by immunoSEQ multiplex PCR, and TCRdb holds only the in-frame ones, with some missing. The table lists about 54,000 clones, around 93% of them singletons. The receptor's source is a human donor with classical Hodgkin lymphoma. The sample here was peripheral blood mononuclear cells (PBMCs), taken before the second cycle of nivolumab.

The CDR3 coding sequence is TGTGCCAGCAGTTTTGAGGACACCGGGGGCCTCTCCTACAATGAGCAGTTCTTC. It specifies CASSFEDTGGLSYNEQFF. The chain uses TRBV27 and TRBJ2-1; D is tentatively TRBD1 or TRBD2 (6 bases each). CDR3 length: 18 residues. V lost 3 bases and J 0 bases, leaving 18 bases between the germline ends. Per germline, CDR1 MNHEY and CDR2 SMNVEV (reference sequence).